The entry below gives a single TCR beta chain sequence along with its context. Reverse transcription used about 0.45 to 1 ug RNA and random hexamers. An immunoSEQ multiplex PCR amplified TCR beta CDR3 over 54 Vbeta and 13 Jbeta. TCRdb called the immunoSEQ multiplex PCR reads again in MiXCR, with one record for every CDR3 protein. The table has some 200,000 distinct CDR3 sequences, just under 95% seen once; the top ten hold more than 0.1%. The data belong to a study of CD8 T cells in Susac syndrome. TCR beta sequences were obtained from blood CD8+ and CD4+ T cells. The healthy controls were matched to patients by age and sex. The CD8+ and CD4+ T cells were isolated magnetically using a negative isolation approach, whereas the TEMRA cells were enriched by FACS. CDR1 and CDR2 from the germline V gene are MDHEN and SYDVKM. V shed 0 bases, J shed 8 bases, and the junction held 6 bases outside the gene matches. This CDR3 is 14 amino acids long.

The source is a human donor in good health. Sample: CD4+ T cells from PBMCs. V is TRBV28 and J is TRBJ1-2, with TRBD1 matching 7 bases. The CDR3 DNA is TGTGCCAGCAGTTTATGGGAGGGGGCGAGAGGCTACACCTTC. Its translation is CASSLWEGARGYTF.